Listed below are T cell receptor beta chains from one sample, sequenced in a study of vaccination and CD4 T cells after COVID-19. What these receptors recognize is not known. TCRdb passed the PCR reads through MiXCR, listing each CDR3 protein once. The repertoire holds around 19,000 distinct CDR3 sequences, with about 39% as singletons. The sequencing used CD4+ T cells from blood, cultured in vitro, collected before SARS-CoV-2 vaccination. The receptors stem from a human donor who had recovered from COVID-19. CDR3s include the opening cysteine and the closing phenylalanine or tryptophan. D genes are given only for firm matches. A row's size may be missing; if present it is once, few, many or a size class.

clone_size	v_call	j_call	d_call	cdr3_aa	cdr3_nt
few	TRBV6-1	TRBJ2-1	-	CASKGQGEQFF	TGTGCCAGCAAGGGCCAGGGGGAGCAGTTCTTC
few	TRBV19	TRBJ1-5	TRBD1	CASSIQGASRGNQPQHF	TGTGCCAGTAGTATCCAGGGGGCGAGTCGAGGCAATCAGCCCCAGCATTTT
-	TRBV7-6	TRBJ2-3	-	CASSLGLDTDTQYF	TGTGCCAGCAGCTTGGGGCTAGACACAGATACGCAGTATTTT
-	TRBV20-1	TRBJ1-6	-	CSARWGTNNSPLHF	TGCAGTGCTAGGTGGGGGACGAACAATTCACCCCTCCACTTT
-	TRBV10-3	TRBJ1-5	-	CAISEDISAPQHF	TGTGCCATCAGTGAGGACATTTCTGCGCCCCAGCATTTT
-	TRBV7-9	TRBJ1-6	TRBD1	CASSGTAYISPLHF	TGTGCCAGCAGCGGGACAGCCTATATTTCACCCCTCCACTTT
few	TRBV20-1	TRBJ1-5	TRBD1	CSARSGGLGGQPQHF	TGCAGTGCTAGATCAGGGGGTCTCGGCGGTCAGCCCCAGCATTTT
few	TRBV27	TRBJ2-6	-	CASQGSSGANVLTF	TGTGCCAGCCAAGGGAGCTCTGGGGCCAACGTCCTGACTTTC
-	TRBV23-1	TRBJ2-3	-	CASSQSTGADTQYF	TGCGCCAGCAGTCAATCGACGGGGGCAGATACGCAGTATTTT
-	TRBV6-1	TRBJ2-7	-	CASSRDIFYEQYF	TGTGCCAGCTCTAGGGACATATTCTACGAGCAGTACTTC
-	TRBV19	TRBJ2-3	-	CASSPFQGWAGVNTQYF	TGTGCCAGTAGTCCATTCCAGGGTTGGGCCGGGGTTAATACGCAGTATTTT
few	TRBV7-6	TRBJ1-3	-	CASSSPWESGNTIYF	TGTGCCAGCAGTTCCCCGTGGGAATCCGGAAACACCATATATTTT
-	TRBV6-5	TRBJ2-2	-	CASSSRFGRENTGELFF	TGTGCCAGCAGTTCCCGTTTTGGCAGGGAGAACACCGGGGAGCTGTTTTTT
-	TRBV19	TRBJ2-3	-	CASSTLQDTQYF	TGTGCCAGTAGTACACTGCAGGATACGCAGTATTTT
-	TRBV20-1	TRBJ2-2	-	CSARGRTNTGELFF	TGCAGTGCTAGAGGACGGACGAACACCGGGGAGCTGTTTTTT
few	TRBV19	TRBJ2-7	TRBD2	CASSTTGSGRLYEQYF	TGTGCCAGTAGTACCACTGGGAGCGGGAGATTGTACGAGCAGTACTTC
-	TRBV7-9	TRBJ2-3	-	CASPQSGRDSTVDTQYF	TGTGCCAGCCCCCAATCCGGGCGGGACTCCACAGTAGATACGCAGTATTTT
few	TRBV6-2/TRBV6-3	TRBJ1-6	-	CASRGALVSYNSPLHF	TGTGCCAGCCGCGGGGCTTTGGTGTCCTATAATTCACCCCTCCACTTT
-	TRBV19	TRBJ2-6	-	CASRGSGANVLTF	TGTGCCAGTCGCGGCTCTGGGGCCAACGTCCTGACTTTC
once	TRBV10-3	TRBJ1-2	-	CAISQDESYGYTF	TGTGCCATCAGCCAGGACGAAAGCTATGGCTACACCTTC
-	TRBV5-1	TRBJ1-6	-	CASSLMGREDSPLHF	TGCGCCAGCAGCTTGATGGGCAGGGAGGACTCACCCCTCCACTTT
-	TRBV6-2/TRBV6-3	TRBJ2-7	-	CASSYSSWGMSSYEQYF	TGTGCCAGCAGTTACTCGAGTTGGGGGATGAGCTCCTACGAGCAGTACTTC
-	TRBV7-9	TRBJ1-3	-	CASSFETVPTPGNTIYF	TGTGCCAGCAGCTTCGAGACAGTTCCGACTCCCGGAAACACCATATATTTT
-	TRBV7-6	TRBJ2-2	-	CASSLVGEVTGELFF	TGTGCCAGCAGCTTAGTGGGGGAAGTCACCGGGGAGCTGTTTTTT
-	TRBV7-8	TRBJ2-2	-	CASTPGTGISTGELFF	TGTGCCAGCACCCCCGGCACGGGGATAAGTACCGGGGAGCTGTTTTTT
-	TRBV2	TRBJ1-5	-	CASRNEINQPQHF	TGTGCCAGCAGGAACGAGATTAATCAGCCCCAGCATTTT
-	TRBV7-3	TRBJ1-6	-	CASGRGTTDSPLHF	TGTGCCAGCGGCCGGGGGACAACCGATTCACCCCTCCACTTT
few	TRBV20-1	TRBJ2-3	-	CSAYSLADTQYF	TGCAGTGCCTACAGTTTAGCAGATACGCAGTATTTT
-	TRBV19	TRBJ1-5	-	CASSIYDGRDQPQHF	TGTGCCAGTAGTATCTATGACGGCCGAGATCAGCCCCAGCATTTT
few	TRBV7-6	TRBJ1-2	TRBD1	CASSLVLFRTGLPSYGYTF	TGTGCCAGCAGCTTAGTTCTCTTCCGGACAGGCCTTCCTTCATATGGCTACACCTTC
-	TRBV29-1	TRBJ1-2	-	CSGGQGSGYTF	TGCAGCGGTGGACAAGGCTCCGGCTACACCTTC
-	TRBV4-1	TRBJ1-6	-	CASSQVPDYNSPLHF	TGCGCCAGCAGCCAGGTTCCCGATTATAATTCACCCCTCCACTTT
-	TRBV7-2	TRBJ1-1	TRBD1	CASSPEQGRNTEAFF	TGTGCCAGCAGCCCAGAACAGGGGAGGAATACTGAAGCTTTCTTT
-	TRBV4-1	TRBJ1-6	-	CASSQDRGRSYNSPLHF	TGCGCCAGCAGCCAAGATCGAGGCCGCAGTTATAATTCACCCCTCCACTTT
few	TRBV21-1	TRBJ1-2	-	CASSKSRGFNGYTF	TGTGCCAGCAGCAAAAGTCGGGGGTTCAATGGCTACACCTTC
-	TRBV2	TRBJ2-6	TRBD1	CASREDRAPSGANVLTF	TGTGCCAGCAGGGAGGACAGGGCCCCATCCGGGGCCAACGTCCTGACTTTC
-	TRBV6-5	TRBJ1-4	-	CASSSTQGTRKLFF	TGTGCCAGCAGTTCCACCCAAGGGACTCGAAAACTGTTTTTT
-	TRBV27	TRBJ1-1	TRBD1	CASKTRGTPEAFF	TGTGCCAGCAAAACCAGGGGGACCCCAGAAGCTTTCTTT
-	TRBV29-1	TRBJ1-4	-	CSVEGSNEKLFF	TGCAGCGTTGAGGGCAGCAATGAAAAACTGTTTTTT
-	TRBV6-4	TRBJ2-2	-	CATRSSNTGELFF	TGTGCCACCCGTAGTTCGAACACCGGGGAGCTGTTTTTT
-	TRBV30	TRBJ1-6	TRBD1	CAWGTGNSPLHF	TGTGCCTGGGGGACAGGAAATTCACCCCTCCACTTT
-	TRBV20-1	TRBJ2-5	-	CSATDAPGVTQYF	TGCAGTGCTACCGATGCCCCCGGGGTGACCCAGTACTTC
few	TRBV7-8	TRBJ2-7	-	CASSLDRGRPRAGEQYF	TGTGCCAGCAGCTTAGATCGGGGGCGACCGAGGGCCGGCGAGCAGTACTTC
large	TRBV11-2	TRBJ2-5	-	CASSLSSGPTETQYF	TGTGCCAGCAGCTTATCTTCGGGACCCACGGAGACCCAGTACTTC
-	TRBV7-8	TRBJ2-5	-	CASSLGTGLGGPLQETQYF	TGTGCCAGCAGCTTAGGAACTGGACTAGGGGGGCCGCTTCAAGAGACCCAGTACTTC
-	TRBV6-8	TRBJ1-1	-	CASRHSSMNTEAFF	TGTGCCAGCCGTCACAGCAGCATGAACACTGAAGCTTTCTTT
-	TRBV15	TRBJ1-1	TRBD1	CATSRDRADTEAFF	TGTGCCACCAGCAGGGACAGGGCGGACACTGAAGCTTTCTTT
few	TRBV20-1	TRBJ2-3	-	CSATSVADTQYF	TGCAGTGCTACCTCAGTCGCGGATACGCAGTATTTT
-	TRBV20-1	TRBJ1-5	TRBD1	CSARRTGQGNQPQHF	TGCAGTGCTAGGCGAACGGGACAGGGCAATCAGCCCCAGCATTTT
few	TRBV20-1	TRBJ2-3	-	CSASAETDVTQYF	TGCAGTGCCTCGGCGGAGACAGACGTCACGCAGTATTTT
-	TRBV7-9	TRBJ1-5	TRBD1	CASSSDRGYQPQHF	TGTGCCAGCAGCTCGGACAGGGGGTATCAGCCCCAGCATTTT
once	TRBV7-2	TRBJ2-7	TRBD2	CASSFLQTSGIYEQYF	TGTGCCAGCAGCTTCCTACAGACTAGCGGGATATACGAGCAGTACTTC
medium-sized	TRBV7-9	TRBJ1-6	-	CASSSDGYSPLHF	TGTGCCAGCAGCTCCGACGGTTATTCACCCCTCCACTTT
once	TRBV5-1	TRBJ2-1	TRBD1	CASSPAIGDRGFSSYNEQFF	TGCGCCAGCAGCCCGGCGATAGGGGACAGGGGCTTTAGCTCCTACAATGAGCAGTTCTTC
-	TRBV9	TRBJ1-1	-	CASSVSVNTEAFF	TGTGCCAGCAGCGTATCTGTGAACACTGAAGCTTTCTTT
-	TRBV20-1	TRBJ2-5	-	CSASTGLQTQYF	TGCAGTGCTAGTACGGGGCTGCAGACCCAGTACTTC